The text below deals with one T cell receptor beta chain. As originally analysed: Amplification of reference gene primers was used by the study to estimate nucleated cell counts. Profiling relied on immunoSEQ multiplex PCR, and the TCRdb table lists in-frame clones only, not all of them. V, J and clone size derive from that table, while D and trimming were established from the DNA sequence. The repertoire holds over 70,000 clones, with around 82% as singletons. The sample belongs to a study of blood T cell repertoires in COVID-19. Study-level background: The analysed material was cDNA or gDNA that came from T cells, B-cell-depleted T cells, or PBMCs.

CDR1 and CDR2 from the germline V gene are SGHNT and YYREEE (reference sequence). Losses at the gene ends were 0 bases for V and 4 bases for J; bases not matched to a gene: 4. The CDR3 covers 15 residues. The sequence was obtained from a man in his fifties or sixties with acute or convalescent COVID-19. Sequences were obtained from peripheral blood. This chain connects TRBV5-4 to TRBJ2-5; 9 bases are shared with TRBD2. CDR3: CASSLELAGTETQYF. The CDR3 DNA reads TGTGCCAGCAGCTTGGAACTAGCGGGCACAGAGACCCAGTACTTC.